The T cell receptor beta chain under discussion was sequenced for a study of PD-1 blockade in mismatch repair-deficient tumors. Whole-study context: Patients had approximately 13 mismatch repair-deficient cancer types and were previously treated and progressing.

This clone was seen a single time. Its target is unknown. The assay was immunoSEQ multiplex PCR, and TCRdb's table has in-frame clones only and misses some. Here the sample spans roughly 40,000 clones, about 88% being singletons. The CDR3 runs to 13 residues. Germline V CDR1 and CDR2: MNHNS, SASEGT. V lost 7 bases and J lost 6, with 15 bases in between. Findings and caveats of the study: Tumor-resident clones, often absent from pretreatment blood, expanded after pembrolizumab and then contracted.

The sample here was peripheral blood, taken less than 95 weeks after starting pembrolizumab. This clonotype was sampled from an adult with mismatch repair-deficient cancer. V is TRBV6-1 and J is TRBJ1-2; D call uncertain. The CDR3 coding sequence is TGTGCCAGCAAGGCCGGCCGCATGAATGGCTACACCTTC. The encoded protein is CASKAGRMNGYTF.